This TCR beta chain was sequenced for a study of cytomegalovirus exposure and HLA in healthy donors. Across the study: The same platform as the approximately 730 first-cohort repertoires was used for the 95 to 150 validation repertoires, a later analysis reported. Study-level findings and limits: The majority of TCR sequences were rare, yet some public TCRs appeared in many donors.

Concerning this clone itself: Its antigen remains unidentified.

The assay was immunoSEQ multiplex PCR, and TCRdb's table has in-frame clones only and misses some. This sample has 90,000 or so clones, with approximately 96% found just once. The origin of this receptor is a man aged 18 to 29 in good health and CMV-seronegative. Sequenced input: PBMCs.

CDR3 nucleotide sequence: TGTGCCATCAGGTCTCTGGGACTAGCGGAGAGCACAGATACGCAGTATTTT. Its translation: CAIRSLGLAESTDTQYF. The V and J genes are TRBV10-3 and TRBJ2-3, with 11 bases fitting TRBD2. V lost 6 bases and J lost 0; bases outside the gene matches: 8. The CDR3 has 17 amino acids. Germline loops: CDR1 ENHRY, CDR2 SYGVKD.